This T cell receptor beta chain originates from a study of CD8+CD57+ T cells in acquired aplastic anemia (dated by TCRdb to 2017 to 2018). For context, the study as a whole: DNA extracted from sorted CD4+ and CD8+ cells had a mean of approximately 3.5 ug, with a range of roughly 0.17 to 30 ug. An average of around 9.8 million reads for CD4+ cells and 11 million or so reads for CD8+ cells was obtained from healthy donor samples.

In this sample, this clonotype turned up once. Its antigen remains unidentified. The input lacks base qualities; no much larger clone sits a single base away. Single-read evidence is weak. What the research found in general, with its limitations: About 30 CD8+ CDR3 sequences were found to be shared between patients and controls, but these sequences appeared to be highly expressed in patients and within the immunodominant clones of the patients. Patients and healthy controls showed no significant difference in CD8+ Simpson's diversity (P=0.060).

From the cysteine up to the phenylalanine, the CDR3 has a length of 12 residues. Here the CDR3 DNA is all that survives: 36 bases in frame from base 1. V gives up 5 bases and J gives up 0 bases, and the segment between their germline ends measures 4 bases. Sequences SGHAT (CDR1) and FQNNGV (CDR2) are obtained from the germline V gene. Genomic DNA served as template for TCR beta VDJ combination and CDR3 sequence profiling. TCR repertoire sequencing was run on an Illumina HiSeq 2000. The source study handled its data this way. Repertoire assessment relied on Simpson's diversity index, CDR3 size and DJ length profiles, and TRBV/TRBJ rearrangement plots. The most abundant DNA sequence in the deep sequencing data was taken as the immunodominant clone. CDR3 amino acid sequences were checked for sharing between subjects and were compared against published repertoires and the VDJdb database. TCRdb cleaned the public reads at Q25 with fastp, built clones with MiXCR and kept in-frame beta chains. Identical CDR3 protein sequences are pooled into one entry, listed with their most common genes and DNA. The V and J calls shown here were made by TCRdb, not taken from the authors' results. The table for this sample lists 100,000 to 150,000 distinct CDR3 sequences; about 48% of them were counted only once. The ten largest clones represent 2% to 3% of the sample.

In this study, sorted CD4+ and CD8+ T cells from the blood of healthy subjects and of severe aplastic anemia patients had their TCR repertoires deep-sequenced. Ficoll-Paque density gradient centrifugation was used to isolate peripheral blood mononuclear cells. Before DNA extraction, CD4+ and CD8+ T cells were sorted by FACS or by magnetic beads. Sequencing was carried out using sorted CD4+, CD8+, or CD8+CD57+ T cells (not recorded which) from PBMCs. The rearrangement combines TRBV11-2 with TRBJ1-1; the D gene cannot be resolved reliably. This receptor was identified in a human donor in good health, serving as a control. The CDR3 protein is CASSNLNTEAFF. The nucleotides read TGTGCCAGCAGCAACCTGAACACTGAAGCTTTCTTT. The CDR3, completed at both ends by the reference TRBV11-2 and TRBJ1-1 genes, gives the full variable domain EAGVAQSPRYKIIEKRQSVAFWCNPISGHATLYWYQQILGQGPKLLIQFQNNGVVDDSQLPKDRFSAERLKGVDSTLKIQPAKLEDSAVYLCASSNLNTEAFFGQGTRLTVV.